The entry that follows covers one TCR beta chain sequence. The antigen is unknown. In germline, CDR1 is SGHNT, CDR2 YENEEA. This CDR3 has 14 residues. V was pared by 4 bases and J by 6 bases, with 5 bases of the junction left unmatched. CD4+ cells underwent separation, giving CD45RA+ naive and CD45RA-negative memory subsets. The data originate from a study of shared clonotypes between healthy human individuals. The protocol was immunoSEQ multiplex PCR, while the TCRdb copy is restricted to in-frame clones and leaves out a portion. The profile shows under 2.5 million clones, around 93% of them singletons. Findings and limits, study-wide: In having few donors, the study represented limited genetic and exposure-history diversity. Researchers sampled only blood; tissue repertoires likely differ.

The gene calls are TRBV11-3 and TRBJ2-3; 9 nucleotides match TRBD1. Sample: naive CD4+ T cells from PBMCs. Subset described: CD45RA+ positively selected. The TCR comes from a young man in good health. Some clones in this sample may be carry-over from other donors' samples. In DNA form, the CDR3 reads TGTGCCAGCAGCTCCGGGACAGGGAGGGATACGCAGTATTTT. Translated: CASSSGTGRDTQYF. Variable domain in full (rest from reference TRBV11-3 and TRBJ2-3): EAGVVQSPRYKIIEKKQPVAFWCNPISGHNTLYWYLQNLGQGPELLIRYENEEAVDDSQLPKDRFSAERLKGVDSTLKIQPAELGDSAVYLCASSSGTGRDTQYFGPGTRLTVL.